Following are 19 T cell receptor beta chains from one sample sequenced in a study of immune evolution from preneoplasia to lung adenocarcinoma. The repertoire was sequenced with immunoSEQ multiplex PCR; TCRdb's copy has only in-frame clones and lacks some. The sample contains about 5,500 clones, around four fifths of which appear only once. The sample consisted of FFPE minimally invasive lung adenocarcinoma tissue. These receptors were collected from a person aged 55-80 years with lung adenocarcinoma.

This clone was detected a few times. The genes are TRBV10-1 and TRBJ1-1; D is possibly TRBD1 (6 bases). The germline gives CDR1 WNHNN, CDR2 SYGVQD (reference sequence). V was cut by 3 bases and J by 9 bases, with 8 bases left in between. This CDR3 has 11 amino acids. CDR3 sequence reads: CASSDQGKAFF. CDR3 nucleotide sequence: TGCGCCAGCAGTGACCAGGGGAAAGCTTTCTTT.

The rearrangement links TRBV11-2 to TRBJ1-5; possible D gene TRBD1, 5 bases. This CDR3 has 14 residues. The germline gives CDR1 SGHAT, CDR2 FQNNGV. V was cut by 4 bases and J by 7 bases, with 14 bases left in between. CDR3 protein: CASSSMGGGQPQHF. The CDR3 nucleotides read TGTGCCAGCAGCTCCATGGGGGGGGGACAGCCCCAGCATTTT.

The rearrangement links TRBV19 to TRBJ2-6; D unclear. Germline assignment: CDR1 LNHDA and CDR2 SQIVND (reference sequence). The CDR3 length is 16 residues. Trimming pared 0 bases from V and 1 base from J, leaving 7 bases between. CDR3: CASSIEGASGANVLTF. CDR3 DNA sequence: TGTGCCAGTAGTATAGAGGGCGCGTCTGGGGCCAACGTCCTGACTTTC.

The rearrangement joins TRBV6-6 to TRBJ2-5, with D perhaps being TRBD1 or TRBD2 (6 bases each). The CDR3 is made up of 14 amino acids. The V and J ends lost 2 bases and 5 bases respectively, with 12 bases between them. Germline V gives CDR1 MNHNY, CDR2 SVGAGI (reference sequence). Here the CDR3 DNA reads TGTGCCAGCAGTTACGATACAGGGAGGGAGACCCAGTACTTC. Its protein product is CASSYDTGRETQYF.

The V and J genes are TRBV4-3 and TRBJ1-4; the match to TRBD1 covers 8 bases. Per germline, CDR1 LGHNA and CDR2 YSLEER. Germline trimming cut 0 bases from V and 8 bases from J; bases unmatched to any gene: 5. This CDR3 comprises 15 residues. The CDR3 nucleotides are TGCGCCAGCAGCCAAGATGGTCGGACAGGGGAAAAACTGTTTTTT. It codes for CASSQDGRTGEKLFF.

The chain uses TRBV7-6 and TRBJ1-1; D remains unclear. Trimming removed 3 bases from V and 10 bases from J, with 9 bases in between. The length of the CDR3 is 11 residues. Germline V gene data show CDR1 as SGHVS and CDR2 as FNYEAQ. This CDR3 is CASSFGEIAFF. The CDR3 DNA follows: TGTGCCAGCAGCTTTGGGGAAATAGCTTTCTTT.

For the CDR3, the DNA is TGTGCCAGCAGCCCCCCTAACACCGGGGAGCTGTTTTTT. Its protein is CASSPPNTGELFF. This chain joins TRBV13 and TRBJ2-2; D is unclear. This CDR3 spans 13 amino acids. Germline CDR1 and CDR2: PRHDT and FYEKMQ (reference sequence). V was shortened by 5 bases and J by 2 bases, with 6 bases between the two germline ends.

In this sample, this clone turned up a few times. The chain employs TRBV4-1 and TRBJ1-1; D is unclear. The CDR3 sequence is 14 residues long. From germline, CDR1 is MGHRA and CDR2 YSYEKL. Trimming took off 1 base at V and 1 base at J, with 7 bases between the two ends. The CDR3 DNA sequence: TGCGCCAGCAGCCAAGCGTGGGGGAACACTGAAGCTTTCTTT. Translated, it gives CASSQAWGNTEAFF.

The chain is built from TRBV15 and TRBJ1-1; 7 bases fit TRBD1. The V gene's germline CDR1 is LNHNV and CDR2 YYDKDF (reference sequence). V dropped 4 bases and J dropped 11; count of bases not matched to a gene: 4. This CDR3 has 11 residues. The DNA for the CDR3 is TGTGCCACCAGCAACACACAGGGGGCTTTCTTT. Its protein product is CATSNTQGAFF.

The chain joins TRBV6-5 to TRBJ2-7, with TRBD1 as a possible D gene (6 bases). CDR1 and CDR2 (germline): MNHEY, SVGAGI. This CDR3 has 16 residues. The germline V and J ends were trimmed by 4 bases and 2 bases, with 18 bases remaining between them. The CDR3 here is CASSWTGQRLPYEQYF. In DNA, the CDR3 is TGTGCCAGCAGTTGGACCGGACAGAGGCTACCCTACGAGCAGTACTTC.

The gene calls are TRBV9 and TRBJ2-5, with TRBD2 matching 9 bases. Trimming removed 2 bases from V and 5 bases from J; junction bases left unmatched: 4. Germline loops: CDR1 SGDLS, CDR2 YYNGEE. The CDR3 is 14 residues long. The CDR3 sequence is CASSVAGGPETQYF. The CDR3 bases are TGTGCCAGCAGCGTCGCGGGGGGGCCTGAGACCCAGTACTTC.

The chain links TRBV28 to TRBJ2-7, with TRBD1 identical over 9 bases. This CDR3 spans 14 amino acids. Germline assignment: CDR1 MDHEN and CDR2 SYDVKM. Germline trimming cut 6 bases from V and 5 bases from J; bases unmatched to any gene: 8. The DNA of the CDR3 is TGTGCCAGCAGCGGACCGGGACAGGGTAACGAGCAGTACTTC. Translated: CASSGPGQGNEQYF.

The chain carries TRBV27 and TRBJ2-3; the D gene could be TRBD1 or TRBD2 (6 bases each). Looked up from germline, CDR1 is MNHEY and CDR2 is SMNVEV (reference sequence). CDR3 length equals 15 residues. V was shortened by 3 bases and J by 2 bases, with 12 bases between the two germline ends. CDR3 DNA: TGTGCCAGCAGTTTCTGGCGGGACACCACAGATACGCAGTATTTT. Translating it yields CASSFWRDTTDTQYF.

The CDR3 DNA follows: TGTGCCATCAGTGATACAGGGGTCAGCAATCAGCCCCAGCATTTT. This gives the protein CAISDTGVSNQPQHF. V gene TRBV10-3 combines with J gene TRBJ1-5; 7 bases line up with TRBD1. Germline V gene sequence: CDR1 ENHRY, CDR2 SYGVKD. This CDR3 has 15 amino acids. V trimming: 3 bases; J trimming: 1 base; junction bases outside the gene matches: 3.

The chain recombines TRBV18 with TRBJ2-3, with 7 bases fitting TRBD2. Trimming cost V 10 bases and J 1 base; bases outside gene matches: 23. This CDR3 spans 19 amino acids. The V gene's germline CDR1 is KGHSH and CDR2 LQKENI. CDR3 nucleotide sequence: TGTGCCACCTCGTGGATGGCAACTAGCGAGTTGCTTGGCACAGATACGCAGTATTTT. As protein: CATSWMATSELLGTDTQYF.

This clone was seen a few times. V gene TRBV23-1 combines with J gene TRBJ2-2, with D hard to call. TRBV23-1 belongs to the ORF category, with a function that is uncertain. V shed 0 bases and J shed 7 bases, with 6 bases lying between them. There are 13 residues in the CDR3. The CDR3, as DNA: TGCGCCAGCAGTCAATCGTGGGGCGGGGAGCTGTTTTTT. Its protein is CASSQSWGGELFF.

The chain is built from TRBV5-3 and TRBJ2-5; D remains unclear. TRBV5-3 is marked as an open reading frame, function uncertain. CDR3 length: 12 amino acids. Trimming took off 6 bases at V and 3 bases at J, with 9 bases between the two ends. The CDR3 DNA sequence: TGTGCCAGAACTCGCACAGAAGAGACCCAGTACTTC. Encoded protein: CARTRTEETQYF.

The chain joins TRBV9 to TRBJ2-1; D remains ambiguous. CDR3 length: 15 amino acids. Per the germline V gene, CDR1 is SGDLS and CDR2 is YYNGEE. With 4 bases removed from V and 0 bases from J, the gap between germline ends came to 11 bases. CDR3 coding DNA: TGTGCCAGCAGCCCCCGGGTGAGCTCCTACAATGAGCAGTTCTTC. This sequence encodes CASSPRVSSYNEQFF.

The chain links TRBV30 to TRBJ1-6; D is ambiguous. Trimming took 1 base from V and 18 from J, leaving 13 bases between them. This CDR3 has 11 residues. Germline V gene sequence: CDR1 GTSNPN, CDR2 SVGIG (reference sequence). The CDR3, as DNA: TGTGCCTGGAGTGCCCAGGATACGACCCACTTT. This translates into CAWSAQDTTHF.